This is a list of T cell receptor beta chains from one sample in a study of cytomegalovirus exposure and HLA in healthy donors. This table comes from immunoSEQ multiplex PCR, and its TCRdb copy is limited to in-frame clones, with some not included. The sample yields 150,000 to 200,000 clones, 70% to 80% seen once. The sample was PBMCs. The origin of the receptors is a man younger than 35 in good health and CMV-seronegative. Both conserved end residues are part of each CDR3. Each record gives: V gene, J gene, clone size, D gene, CDR3 protein, CDR3 DNA. D genes are given only for firm matches. Rows may omit the clone size; those that give it use once, few, many or a size class.

v_call: TRBV5-1; j_call: TRBJ2-3; clone_size: few; d_call: NA; cdr3_aa: CASSGPGETDTQYF; cdr3_nt: TGCGCCAGCAGCGGTCCAGGGGAGACAGATACGCAGTATTTT
v_call: TRBV11-2; j_call: TRBJ2-7; clone_size: few; d_call: TRBD1; cdr3_aa: CASSLGTGSYEQYF; cdr3_nt: TGTGCCAGCAGCTTAGGGACAGGATCCTACGAGCAGTACTTC
v_call: TRBV30; j_call: TRBJ2-3; clone_size: few; d_call: TRBD2; cdr3_aa: CAWSGGGPGGDTQYF; cdr3_nt: TGTGCCTGGAGTGGAGGAGGGCCGGGGGGAGATACGCAGTATTTT
v_call: TRBV6-5; j_call: TRBJ1-5; clone_size: NA; d_call: NA; cdr3_aa: CASSYAVGAGQPQHF; cdr3_nt: TGTGCCAGCAGTTACGCAGTTGGGGCAGGACAGCCCCAGCATTTT
v_call: TRBV6-1; j_call: TRBJ2-5; clone_size: NA; d_call: NA; cdr3_aa: CASSDGGGRRETQYF; cdr3_nt: TGTGCCAGCAGTGATGGGGGAGGTCGCCGAGAGACCCAGTACTTC
v_call: TRBV18; j_call: TRBJ1-1; clone_size: once; d_call: TRBD1; cdr3_aa: CASSPLQGYTEAFF; cdr3_nt: TGTGCCAGCTCACCGTTACAGGGGTACACTGAAGCTTTCTTT
v_call: TRBV19; j_call: TRBJ1-5; clone_size: NA; d_call: NA; cdr3_aa: CASSGTPQPQHF; cdr3_nt: TGTGCCAGTTCCGGGACACCTCAGCCCCAGCATTTT
v_call: TRBV28; j_call: TRBJ2-3; clone_size: NA; d_call: NA; cdr3_aa: CASRPQGMGDTQYF; cdr3_nt: TGTGCCAGCAGGCCTCAGGGGATGGGAGATACGCAGTATTTT
v_call: TRBV15; j_call: TRBJ2-3; clone_size: NA; d_call: NA; cdr3_aa: CATSSMTGLADTQYF; cdr3_nt: TGTGCCACCAGCAGTATGACAGGTCTGGCAGATACGCAGTATTTT
v_call: TRBV30; j_call: TRBJ2-1; clone_size: NA; d_call: TRBD2; cdr3_aa: CAWSGLAGNEQFF; cdr3_nt: TGTGCCTGGAGTGGACTAGCGGGAAATGAGCAGTTCTTC
v_call: TRBV7-9; j_call: TRBJ2-1; clone_size: NA; d_call: NA; cdr3_aa: CASSLRGAILDEQFF; cdr3_nt: TGTGCCAGCAGCTTACGGGGGGCAATTCTGGATGAGCAGTTCTTC
v_call: TRBV7-9; j_call: TRBJ2-3; clone_size: NA; d_call: TRBD1; cdr3_aa: CASSLGTGWTDTQYF; cdr3_nt: TGTGCCAGCAGCCTCGGGACAGGGTGGACAGATACGCAGTATTTT
v_call: TRBV15; j_call: TRBJ2-3; clone_size: NA; d_call: TRBD2; cdr3_aa: CATSRGSGGRQDTQYF; cdr3_nt: TGTGCCACCAGCCGCGGAAGCGGGGGACGCCAAGATACGCAGTATTTT
v_call: TRBV9; j_call: TRBJ1-1; clone_size: NA; d_call: NA; cdr3_aa: CASSVSQGYTEAFF; cdr3_nt: TGTGCCAGCAGCGTAAGCCAGGGCTATACTGAAGCTTTCTTT
v_call: TRBV11-3; j_call: TRBJ2-7; clone_size: once; d_call: NA; cdr3_aa: CASSRGPEGEQYF; cdr3_nt: TGTGCCAGCAGTAGGGGGCCGGAGGGAGAGCAGTACTTC
v_call: TRBV18; j_call: TRBJ1-6; clone_size: NA; d_call: NA; cdr3_aa: CASSPPIGEYNSPLHF; cdr3_nt: TGTGCCAGCTCACCCCCCATAGGAGAGTATAATTCACCCCTCCACTTT
v_call: TRBV7-9; j_call: TRBJ1-1; clone_size: NA; d_call: NA; cdr3_aa: CSSSQRGGARDNTEAFF; cdr3_nt: TGTTCCAGCAGCCAGAGAGGGGGGGCCAGGGACAACACTGAAGCTTTCTTT
v_call: TRBV18; j_call: TRBJ2-7; clone_size: few; d_call: TRBD1; cdr3_aa: CASSHRDSSYEQYF; cdr3_nt: TGTGCCAGCTCACACAGGGACAGCTCCTACGAGCAGTACTTC
v_call: TRBV19; j_call: TRBJ1-6; clone_size: NA; d_call: TRBD1; cdr3_aa: CASSTQTGVNSPLHF; cdr3_nt: TGTGCCAGTAGTACTCAGACAGGGGTAAACTCACCCCTCCACTTT
v_call: TRBV7-8; j_call: TRBJ2-2; clone_size: few; d_call: TRBD2; cdr3_aa: CASSISGGGTGELFF; cdr3_nt: TGTGCCAGCAGCATAAGCGGGGGGGGCACCGGGGAGCTGTTTTTT
v_call: TRBV19; j_call: TRBJ2-5; clone_size: NA; d_call: TRBD2; cdr3_aa: CASKGVASGISRYQETQYF; cdr3_nt: TGTGCCAGTAAGGGAGTGGCTAGCGGGATCTCCCGATACCAAGAGACCCAGTACTTC
v_call: TRBV28; j_call: TRBJ1-2; clone_size: NA; d_call: TRBD1; cdr3_aa: CASSYGTGGNYGYTF; cdr3_nt: TGTGCCAGCAGTTACGGGACAGGGGGGAACTATGGCTACACCTTC
v_call: TRBV5-6; j_call: TRBJ1-1; clone_size: NA; d_call: NA; cdr3_aa: CASTPRSRNTEAFF; cdr3_nt: TGTGCCAGCACCCCGCGATCCCGGAACACTGAAGCTTTCTTT
v_call: TRBV4-2; j_call: TRBJ2-7; clone_size: NA; d_call: TRBD2; cdr3_aa: CASSQELGLALDYEQYF; cdr3_nt: TGTGCCAGCAGCCAAGAATTGGGACTAGCGTTGGACTACGAGCAGTACTTC
v_call: TRBV9; j_call: TRBJ2-1; clone_size: NA; d_call: TRBD1; cdr3_aa: CASSVTTGGPYNEQFF; cdr3_nt: TGTGCCAGCAGCGTAACCACAGGGGGCCCATACAATGAGCAGTTCTTC
v_call: TRBV2; j_call: TRBJ2-1; clone_size: few; d_call: TRBD2; cdr3_aa: CASSAAWTSGNNEQFF; cdr3_nt: TGTGCCAGCAGCGCAGCCTGGACTAGCGGAAACAATGAGCAGTTCTTC
v_call: TRBV6-1; j_call: TRBJ2-7; clone_size: NA; d_call: NA; cdr3_aa: CASSEGGGTTYEQYF; cdr3_nt: TGTGCCAGCAGTGAAGGTGGCGGGACCACCTACGAGCAGTACTTC
v_call: TRBV28; j_call: TRBJ1-2; clone_size: NA; d_call: NA; cdr3_aa: CASSLLGQYYGYTF; cdr3_nt: TGTGCCAGCAGTTTATTGGGGCAGTACTATGGCTACACCTTC
v_call: TRBV5-1; j_call: TRBJ1-2; clone_size: NA; d_call: TRBD1; cdr3_aa: CASSADRGDYGYTF; cdr3_nt: TGCGCCAGCAGCGCGGACAGGGGCGACTATGGCTACACCTTC
v_call: TRBV28; j_call: TRBJ1-2; clone_size: NA; d_call: TRBD1; cdr3_aa: CASSPGQGTYGYTF; cdr3_nt: TGTGCCAGCAGTCCTGGACAGGGGACCTATGGCTACACCTTC
v_call: TRBV5-1; j_call: TRBJ2-5; clone_size: NA; d_call: TRBD2; cdr3_aa: CASSSGTSGETQYF; cdr3_nt: TGCGCCAGCAGCTCCGGGACTAGCGGCGAGACCCAGTACTTC
v_call: TRBV7-9; j_call: TRBJ1-4; clone_size: NA; d_call: NA; cdr3_aa: CASGGGSLLNEKLFF; cdr3_nt: TGTGCCAGCGGGGGGGGCTCCTTGTTGAATGAAAAACTGTTTTTT
v_call: TRBV6-5; j_call: TRBJ1-1; clone_size: few; d_call: NA; cdr3_aa: CAMGGLYTEAFF; cdr3_nt: TGTGCCATGGGGGGGCTATACACTGAAGCTTTCTTT
v_call: TRBV5-6; j_call: TRBJ1-6; clone_size: few; d_call: TRBD1; cdr3_aa: CASSPGQGAGSPLHF; cdr3_nt: TGTGCCAGCAGTCCGGGACAGGGGGCTGGTTCACCCCTCCACTTT
v_call: TRBV7-8; j_call: TRBJ2-7; clone_size: NA; d_call: TRBD2; cdr3_aa: CASSSTWTSGTSEQYF; cdr3_nt: TGTGCCAGCAGTTCAACGTGGACTAGCGGGACCAGCGAGCAGTACTTC
v_call: TRBV2; j_call: TRBJ2-3; clone_size: once; d_call: TRBD2; cdr3_aa: CASRLGWSGGSSTDTQYF; cdr3_nt: TGTGCCAGCAGGTTGGGGTGGAGCGGGGGGTCTAGCACAGATACGCAGTATTTT
v_call: TRBV5-1; j_call: TRBJ1-2; clone_size: NA; d_call: NA; cdr3_aa: CASSLGQATYGYTF; cdr3_nt: TGCGCCAGCAGCTTGGGACAGGCTACTTATGGCTACACCTTC
v_call: TRBV7-8; j_call: TRBJ1-5; clone_size: NA; d_call: TRBD1; cdr3_aa: CASSLFWDRAKTNLPPQHF; cdr3_nt: TGTGCCAGCAGCTTATTCTGGGACAGGGCGAAGACCAACCTCCCGCCCCAGCATTTT